The rows below give T cell receptor beta chains drawn from one sample of a study of cytomegalovirus exposure and HLA in healthy donors. This table comes from immunoSEQ multiplex PCR, and its TCRdb copy is limited to in-frame clones, with some not included. Of around 140,000 clones detected, 55% to 80% appear once; the ten largest clones hold under 2.5%. The material sequenced was PBMCs. Receptor source: a woman in her thirties or forties in good health and CMV-seronegative. The CDR3 runs from the conserved cysteine through the conserved F or W. A D gene is named only where the DNA matches it firmly. Size is stated for part of the rows, as once, few or many counts, or as a class when the clone is expanded.

clone size: NA
J gene: TRBJ2-2
V gene: TRBV4-1
D gene: TRBD1
CDR3 protein: CASSQDRTGAGELFF
CDR3 DNA: TGCGCCAGCAGCCAAGATCGGACAGGTGCCGGGGAGCTGTTTTTT

clone size: NA
J gene: TRBJ1-5
V gene: TRBV15
D gene: NA
CDR3 protein: CATSRGGVETQHF
CDR3 DNA: TGTGCCACCAGCAGAGGGGGGGTAGAGACCCAGCATTTT

clone size: NA
J gene: TRBJ2-2
V gene: TRBV5-6
D gene: TRBD2
CDR3 protein: CASSWDYDGELFF
CDR3 DNA: TGTGCCAGCAGCTGGGACTACGACGGGGAGCTGTTTTTT

clone size: NA
J gene: TRBJ1-6
V gene: TRBV19
D gene: NA
CDR3 protein: CASSEGGLYNSPLHF
CDR3 DNA: TGTGCCAGTAGTGAGGGTGGCCTCTATAATTCACCCCTCCACTTT

clone size: NA
J gene: TRBJ2-2
V gene: TRBV9
D gene: TRBD2
CDR3 protein: CASSVWGGSASLWNTGELFF
CDR3 DNA: TGTGCCAGCAGCGTATGGGGGGGGAGTGCTAGTCTTTGGAACACCGGGGAGCTGTTTTTT

clone size: NA
J gene: TRBJ1-2
V gene: TRBV2
D gene: TRBD1
CDR3 protein: CASSEQGANYGYTF
CDR3 DNA: TGTGCCAGCAGTGAACAGGGGGCTAACTATGGCTACACCTTC

clone size: few
J gene: TRBJ1-1
V gene: TRBV7-9
D gene: NA
CDR3 protein: CASSFEGKTSEAFF
CDR3 DNA: TGTGCCAGCAGCTTTGAGGGAAAAACGTCCGAAGCTTTCTTT

clone size: NA
J gene: TRBJ1-6
V gene: TRBV6-5
D gene: TRBD1
CDR3 protein: CASGQGRRSPLHF
CDR3 DNA: TGTGCCAGCGGACAGGGAAGGCGATCACCCCTCCACTTT

clone size: NA
J gene: TRBJ1-2
V gene: TRBV6-4
D gene: TRBD1
CDR3 protein: CASSKYRGSNYGYTF
CDR3 DNA: TGTGCCAGCAGTAAATACAGGGGATCTAACTATGGCTACACCTTC

clone size: NA
J gene: TRBJ2-7
V gene: TRBV4-2
D gene: TRBD2
CDR3 protein: CASSESPPIAGAYEQYF
CDR3 DNA: TGTGCCAGCAGCGAATCTCCCCCGATAGCGGGGGCCTACGAGCAGTACTTC

clone size: medium-sized
J gene: TRBJ2-7
V gene: TRBV5-4
D gene: NA
CDR3 protein: CASSLDPTAQSYEQYF
CDR3 DNA: TGTGCCAGCAGCTTGGACCCGACTGCGCAATCCTACGAGCAGTACTTC

clone size: NA
J gene: TRBJ1-6
V gene: TRBV4-1
D gene: NA
CDR3 protein: CASSQGPLGRLSSYNSPLHF
CDR3 DNA: TGCGCCAGCAGCCAAGGACCTTTGGGCAGGCTGAGCTCCTATAATTCACCCCTCCACTTT

clone size: NA
J gene: TRBJ2-7
V gene: TRBV7-6
D gene: NA
CDR3 protein: CASSSPSGTKAYEQYF
CDR3 DNA: TGTGCCAGCAGCTCCCCGTCCGGGACAAAGGCCTACGAGCAGTACTTC

clone size: NA
J gene: TRBJ1-1
V gene: TRBV5-1
D gene: NA
CDR3 protein: CASSPRGGLNTEAFF
CDR3 DNA: TGCGCCAGCAGCCCCCGCGGGGGGCTGAACACTGAAGCTTTCTTT

clone size: NA
J gene: TRBJ2-5
V gene: TRBV28
D gene: NA
CDR3 protein: CASTATPGETGETQYF
CDR3 DNA: TGTGCCAGCACTGCCACCCCGGGGGAAACGGGTGAGACCCAGTACTTC

clone size: NA
J gene: TRBJ2-2
V gene: TRBV2
D gene: NA
CDR3 protein: CASSPIRGGELFF
CDR3 DNA: TGTGCCAGCAGTCCCATACGGGGCGGGGAGCTGTTTTTT

clone size: NA
J gene: TRBJ2-5
V gene: TRBV18
D gene: TRBD1
CDR3 protein: CASSLRQGQETQYF
CDR3 DNA: TGTGCCAGCTCACTCCGACAGGGGCAAGAGACCCAGTACTTC

clone size: NA
J gene: TRBJ2-7
V gene: TRBV7-9
D gene: NA
CDR3 protein: CASSLEGGASYEQYF
CDR3 DNA: TGTGCCAGCAGCTTAGAGGGCGGGGCCTCCTACGAGCAGTACTTC

clone size: NA
J gene: TRBJ1-5
V gene: TRBV28
D gene: TRBD1
CDR3 protein: CASSFGGQGDQPQHF
CDR3 DNA: TGTGCCAGCAGTTTTGGGGGACAGGGCGATCAGCCCCAGCATTTT

clone size: few
J gene: TRBJ1-5
V gene: TRBV2
D gene: NA
CDR3 protein: CASRAYSNQPQHF
CDR3 DNA: TGTGCCAGCAGAGCCTACAGTAATCAGCCCCAGCATTTT

clone size: many
J gene: TRBJ1-5
V gene: TRBV10-3
D gene: TRBD1
CDR3 protein: CAISESQGANQPQHF
CDR3 DNA: TGTGCCATCAGTGAATCTCAGGGGGCCAATCAGCCCCAGCATTTT

clone size: NA
J gene: TRBJ1-4
V gene: TRBV6-1
D gene: NA
CDR3 protein: CASSEPGENEKLFF
CDR3 DNA: TGTGCCAGCAGTGAACCGGGGGAGAATGAAAAACTGTTTTTT

clone size: NA
J gene: TRBJ2-5
V gene: TRBV4-1
D gene: NA
CDR3 protein: CASSQSDTYQETQYF
CDR3 DNA: TGCGCCAGCAGCCAAAGTGACACTTATCAAGAGACCCAGTACTTC

clone size: NA
J gene: TRBJ2-1
V gene: TRBV28
D gene: NA
CDR3 protein: CASSRSLTYNEQFF
CDR3 DNA: TGTGCCAGCTCCCGGTCGCTCACCTACAATGAGCAGTTCTTC

clone size: NA
J gene: TRBJ2-1
V gene: TRBV27
D gene: NA
CDR3 protein: CASSLSEANEQFF
CDR3 DNA: TGTGCCAGCAGTTTATCTGAGGCTAATGAGCAGTTCTTC

clone size: NA
J gene: TRBJ1-5
V gene: TRBV18
D gene: NA
CDR3 protein: CASSPQQERPQHF
CDR3 DNA: TGTGCCAGCTCACCACAACAGGAGCGGCCCCAGCATTTT

clone size: few
J gene: TRBJ2-7
V gene: TRBV27
D gene: NA
CDR3 protein: CASSRVGEDYEQYF
CDR3 DNA: TGTGCCAGCTCCCGGGTAGGGGAGGACTACGAGCAGTACTTC